A single sample is the source of the 15 T cell receptor beta chains below, sequenced in a study of blood T cell repertoires in COVID-19. TCRdb keeps only in-frame clones here, not all; method: immunoSEQ multiplex PCR. The repertoire consists of fewer than 200,000 clones, with approximately 81% occurring once and the leading ten covering less than 3.5%. Sequenced: peripheral blood. The receptors originated from a human donor with acute or convalescent COVID-19. The donor label of this sample is uncertain.

This chain joins TRBV9 and TRBJ1-4; D may be TRBD1 (6 bases). From germline, CDR1 is SGDLS and CDR2 YYNGEE. The CDR3 totals 15 residues. Trimming took 4 bases from V and 8 from J, leaving 18 bases between them. The CDR3, as DNA: TGTGCCAGCAGCTCATCAGGGGCGAAACGCGAAAAACTGTTTTTT. Translation: CASSSSGAKREKLFF.

The chain's CDR3 is CASSPLGHYNSPLHF. CDR3 DNA: TGTGCCAGCAGTCCCCTTGGCCACTATAATTCACCCCTCCACTTT. This chain uses TRBV28 with TRBJ1-6; D ambiguous. This CDR3 comprises 15 residues. Germline loops: CDR1 MDHEN, CDR2 SYDVKM. Trimming stripped 5 bases from V and 3 bases from J, with 11 bases between.

This clone has just one count. The chain combines TRBV2 with TRBJ2-7; 7 positions match TRBD1. The CDR3 consists of 15 residues. The germline CDR1 and CDR2 sequences are SNHLY and FYNNEI. V was pared by 1 base and J by 3 bases, with 6 bases of the junction left unmatched. CDR3 coding DNA: TGTGCCAGCAGTGAAGGGGGGACAGCCTTCTACGAGCAGTACTTC. Translated: CASSEGGTAFYEQYF.

This clone was found a few times. The chain is built from TRBV2 and TRBJ1-1; D is ambiguous. The germline CDR1 and CDR2 sequences are SNHLY and FYNNEI. V shed 6 bases and J shed 0 bases, with 5 bases lying between them. The CDR3 loop spans 12 amino acids. The CDR3 here is CASRSMNTEAFF. The CDR3 coding sequence is TGTGCCAGCAGGTCCATGAACACTGAAGCTTTCTTT.

The chain employs TRBV9 and TRBJ1-2; D is possibly TRBD1 (6 bases). Germline CDR1 SGDLS, CDR2 YYNGEE. The V end lost 0 bases, the J end lost 6 bases, and 12 bases lay between the germline ends. The CDR3 spans 14 residues. The CDR3 nucleotides are TGTGCCAGCAGCGTAGAGCAGGGGCGAAATGGCTACACCTTC. This translates into CASSVEQGRNGYTF.

The chain joins TRBV5-4 to TRBJ1-1; no firm D call. The V end was cut by 6 bases, the J end by 1 base, with 10 bases between. The V gene's germline CDR1 is SGHNT and CDR2 YYREEE (reference sequence). The CDR3 covers 13 residues. DNA for the CDR3: TGTGCCAGCAAACCACAGAGGAACACTGAAGCTTTCTTT. Amino acid sequence: CASKPQRNTEAFF.

The chain uses TRBV10-1 and TRBJ2-1; the D is unclear. This CDR3 contains 14 residues. Germline-derived CDR1 and CDR2 are WNHNN and SYGVQD (reference sequence). Trimming took 3 bases from V and 4 from J, leaving 10 bases between them. The CDR3 loop is CASSDEFGYNEQFF. In DNA, the CDR3 is TGCGCCAGCAGTGATGAGTTCGGGTACAATGAGCAGTTCTTC.

The V gene is TRBV25-1, the J gene TRBJ1-1; D is possibly TRBD1 (6 bases). Germline V gives CDR1 MGHDK, CDR2 SYGVNS. The CDR3 sequence is 15 residues long. V shed 5 bases and J shed 1 base, with 14 bases lying between them. The CDR3 protein is CASSPHRVSNTEAFF. In DNA, the CDR3 is TGTGCCAGCAGTCCCCACAGGGTTTCGAACACTGAAGCTTTCTTT.

The table lists this clone with a count of one. V and J are TRBV3-1 (or the pseudogene TRBV3-2) and TRBJ1-5; tentative D call: TRBD1 (6 bases). The CDR3 extends over 15 amino acids. CDR1 and CDR2 (germline): LGHDT, YNNKEL (reference sequence). Trimming cost V 1 base and J 0 bases, with 7 bases left between them. CDR3 nucleotide sequence: TGTGCCAGCAGCCAAGGGACAGTTAGCAATCAGCCCCAGCATTTT. This gives the protein CASSQGTVSNQPQHF.

This sequence joins TRBV2 and TRBJ2-1; D is possibly TRBD2 (7 bases). Germline assignment: CDR1 SNHLY and CDR2 FYNNEI. Trimming cost V 8 bases and J 1 base, with 18 bases left between them. This CDR3 is 16 amino acids long. This CDR3 is CASLGGGGSSYNEQFF. CDR3 coding DNA: TGTGCCAGCCTAGGGGGAGGGGGAAGTTCCTACAATGAGCAGTTCTTC. The full variable domain, completed using reference TRBV2 and TRBJ2-1, is EPEVTQTPSHQVTQMGQEVILRCVPISNHLYFYWYRQILGQKVEFLVSFYNNEISEKSEIFDDQFSVERPDGSNFTLKIRSTKLEDSAMYFCASLGGGGSSYNEQFFGPGTRLTVL.

The table lists this clone with a few counts. J is TRBJ1-6 and V is TRBV28; D gene ambiguous. Per the germline V gene, CDR1 is MDHEN and CDR2 is SYDVKM. This CDR3 has 13 amino acids. The V end was cut by 5 bases, the J end by 4 bases, with 6 bases between. CDR3 region: CASSVPYNSPLHF. CDR3 DNA: TGTGCCAGCAGTGTCCCTTATAATTCACCCCTCCACTTT.

This sequence joins TRBV5-1 and TRBJ2-5; 9 bases agree with TRBD2. Germline V gives CDR1 SGHRS, CDR2 YFSETQ. CDR3 length: 15 residues. V gave up 2 bases and J gave up 4 bases; unmatched junction bases: 6. CDR3 protein: CASSFGGGAGETQYF. The CDR3 DNA reads as TGCGCCAGCAGCTTCGGCGGGGGGGCCGGAGAGACCCAGTACTTC.

This sequence joins TRBV18 and TRBJ2-3; 7 bases are shared with TRBD1. The V segment lost 6 bases and the J segment 2 bases; nucleotides outside the gene matches: 5. CDR1 is KGHSH and CDR2 is LQKENI in the germline V gene. The CDR3 consists of 14 residues. CDR3 DNA: TGTGCCAGCTCGCTGGGACAGCCCACAGATACGCAGTATTTT. The encoded protein is CASSLGQPTDTQYF. Combining the CDR3 with reference TRBV18 and TRBJ2-3 gives the whole variable domain NAGVMQNPRHLVRRRGQEARLRCSPMKGHSHVYWYRQLPEEGLKFMVYLQKENIIDESGMPKERFSAEFPKEGPSILRIQQVVRGDSAAYFCASSLGQPTDTQYFGPGTRLTVL.

This chain joins TRBV28 and TRBJ2-5, with 9 bases lining up with TRBD1. The germline CDR1 and CDR2 sequences are MDHEN and SYDVKM. This CDR3 has 16 residues. Trimming at V came to 4 bases and at J to 4 bases, leaving 10 bases not matched to a gene. CDR3 in amino acids: CASSSYGDRVPETQYF. DNA of the CDR3: TGTGCCAGCAGTTCGTACGGGGACAGGGTCCCAGAGACCCAGTACTTC.

This clone has a handful of counts. V and J are TRBV7-2 and TRBJ1-1; tentative D call: TRBD1 (5 bases). The V end lost 6 bases, the J end lost 2 bases, and 16 bases lay between the germline ends. This CDR3 region has 15 residues. The germline V gene has CDR1 SGHTA and CDR2 FQGNSA. This CDR3 is CASSGAGDKNTEAFF. The CDR3 bases are TGTGCCAGCAGTGGGGCGGGGGATAAAAACACTGAAGCTTTCTTT.